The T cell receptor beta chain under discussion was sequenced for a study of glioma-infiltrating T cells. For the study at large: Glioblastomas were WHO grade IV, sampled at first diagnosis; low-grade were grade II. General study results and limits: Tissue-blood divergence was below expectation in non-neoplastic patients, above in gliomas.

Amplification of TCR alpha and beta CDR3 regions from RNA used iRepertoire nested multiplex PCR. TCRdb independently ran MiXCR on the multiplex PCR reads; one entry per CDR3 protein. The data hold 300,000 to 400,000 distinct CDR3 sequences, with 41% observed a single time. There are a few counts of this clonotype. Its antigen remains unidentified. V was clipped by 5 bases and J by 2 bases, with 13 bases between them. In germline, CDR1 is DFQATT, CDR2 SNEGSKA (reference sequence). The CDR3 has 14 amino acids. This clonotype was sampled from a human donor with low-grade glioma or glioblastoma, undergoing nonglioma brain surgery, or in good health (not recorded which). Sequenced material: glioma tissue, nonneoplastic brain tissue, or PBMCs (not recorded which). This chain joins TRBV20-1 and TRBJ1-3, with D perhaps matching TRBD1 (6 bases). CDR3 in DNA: TGCAGTGCTGGACGGACAGCCACTGGAAACACCATATATTTT. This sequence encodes CSAGRTATGNTIYF.